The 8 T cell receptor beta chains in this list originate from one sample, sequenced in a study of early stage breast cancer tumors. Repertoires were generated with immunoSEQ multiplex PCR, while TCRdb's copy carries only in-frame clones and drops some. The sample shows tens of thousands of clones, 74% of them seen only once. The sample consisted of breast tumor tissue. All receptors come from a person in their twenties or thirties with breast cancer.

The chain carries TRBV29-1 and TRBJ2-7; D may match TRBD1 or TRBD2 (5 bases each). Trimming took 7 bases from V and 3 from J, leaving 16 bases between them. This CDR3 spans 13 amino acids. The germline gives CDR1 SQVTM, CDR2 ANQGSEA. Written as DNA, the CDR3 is TGCAGCGACCGGAAGGGGAGTGGCTACGAGCAGTACTTC. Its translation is CSDRKGSGYEQYF.

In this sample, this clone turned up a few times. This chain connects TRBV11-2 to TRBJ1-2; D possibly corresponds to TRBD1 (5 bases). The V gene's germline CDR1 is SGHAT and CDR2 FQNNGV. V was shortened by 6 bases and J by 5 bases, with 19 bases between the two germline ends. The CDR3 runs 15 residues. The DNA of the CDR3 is TGTGCCAGCAGAATCCATCGGGACGCTGCATATGGCTACACCTTC. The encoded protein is CASRIHRDAAYGYTF.

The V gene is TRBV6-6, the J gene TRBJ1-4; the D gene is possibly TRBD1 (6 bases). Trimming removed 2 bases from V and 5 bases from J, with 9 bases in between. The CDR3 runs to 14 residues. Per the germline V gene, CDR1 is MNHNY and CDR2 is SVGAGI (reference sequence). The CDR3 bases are TGTGCCAGCAGTTACGGACAGTCGAATGAAAAACTGTTTTTT. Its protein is CASSYGQSNEKLFF.

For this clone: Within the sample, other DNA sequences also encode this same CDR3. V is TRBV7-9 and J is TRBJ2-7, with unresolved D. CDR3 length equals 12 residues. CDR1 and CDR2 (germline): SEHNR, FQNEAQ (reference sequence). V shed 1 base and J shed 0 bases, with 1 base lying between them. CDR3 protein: CASSLGSYEQYF. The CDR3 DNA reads TGTGCCAGCAGCTTAGGCTCCTACGAGCAGTACTTC.

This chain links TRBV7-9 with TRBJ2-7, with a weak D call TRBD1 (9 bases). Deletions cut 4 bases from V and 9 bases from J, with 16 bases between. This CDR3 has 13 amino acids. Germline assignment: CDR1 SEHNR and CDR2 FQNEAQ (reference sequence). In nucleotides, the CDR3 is TGTGCCAGCAGCTCGACAGGGGGACTAGGGCAGTACTTC. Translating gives CASSSTGGLGQYF.

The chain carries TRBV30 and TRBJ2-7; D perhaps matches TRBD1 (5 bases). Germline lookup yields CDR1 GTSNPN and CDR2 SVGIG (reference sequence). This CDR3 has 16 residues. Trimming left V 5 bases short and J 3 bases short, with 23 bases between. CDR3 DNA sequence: TGTGCCTGGGAAAAACCCAGGGCAGCCGATATCTACGAGCAGTACTTC. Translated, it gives CAWEKPRAADIYEQYF. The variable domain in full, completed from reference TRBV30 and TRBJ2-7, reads SQTIHQWPATLVQPVGSPLSLECTVEGTSNPNLYWYRQAAGRGLQLLFYSVGIGQISSEVPQNLSASRPQDRQFILSSKKLLLSDSGFYLCAWEKPRAADIYEQYFGPGTRLTVT.

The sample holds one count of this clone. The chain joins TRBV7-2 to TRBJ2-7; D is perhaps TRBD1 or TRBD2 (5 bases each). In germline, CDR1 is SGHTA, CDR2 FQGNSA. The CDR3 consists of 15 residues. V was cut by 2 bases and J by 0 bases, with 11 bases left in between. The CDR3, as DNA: TGTGCCAGCAGCTTATCCGAGGGGCGCTCCTACGAGCAGTACTTC. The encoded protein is CASSLSEGRSYEQYF.

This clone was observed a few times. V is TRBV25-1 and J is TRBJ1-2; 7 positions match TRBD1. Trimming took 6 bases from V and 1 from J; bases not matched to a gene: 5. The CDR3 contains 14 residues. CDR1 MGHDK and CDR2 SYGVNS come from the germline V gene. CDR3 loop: CASRPGQNNYGYTF. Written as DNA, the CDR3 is TGTGCCAGCAGACCGGGACAGAATAACTATGGCTACACCTTC.